Following are 15 T cell receptor beta chains from one sample sequenced in a study of cytomegalovirus exposure and HLA in healthy donors (TCRdb year 2017). The method was the immunoSEQ multiplex PCR assay. The multiplex PCR relied on a mix of 60 forward primers for TCR Vbeta segments and 13 reverse primers for TCR Jbeta segments. Not all clones reach the TCRdb copy of this immuneACCESS table, which keeps in-frame sequences only. Checked studies attribute under half of the gap to unresolved V genes and leave the rest unexplained. The sample table lists approximately 140,000 clones, 55% to 80% of them with a count of one. Under 7.5% of the sample is taken by the ten largest. Sequenced input: PBMCs. These receptors were obtained from a woman in her sixties or seventies in good health and CMV-seropositive.

This clone was detected only once. The chain carries TRBV28 and TRBJ2-6, with D tentatively TRBD1 (5 bases). CDR3 length equals 16 residues. Deletions cut 4 bases from V and 0 bases from J, with 10 bases between. CDR1 MDHEN and CDR2 SYDVKM come from the germline V gene. The CDR3 here is CASSSIRGSGANVLTF. The CDR3 DNA follows: TGTGCCAGCAGTTCAATAAGGGGCTCTGGGGCCAACGTCCTGACTTTC.

This clone appeared a few times. The V gene is TRBV5-1, the J gene TRBJ1-2; TRBD1 aligns across 12 bases. The germline V gene has CDR1 SGHRS and CDR2 YFSETQ. CDR3 length: 18 residues. J lost 5 bases, V lost 3 bases, and 14 bases had no gene match. CDR3 in amino acids: CASSWTGTGGPQGYGYTF. The CDR3 bases are TGCGCCAGCAGCTGGACCGGGACAGGGGGCCCTCAGGGATATGGCTACACCTTC.

The gene calls are TRBV5-1 and TRBJ2-7; tentative D call: TRBD1 (5 bases). Trimming stripped 2 bases from V and 3 bases from J, with 6 bases between. Germline loops: CDR1 SGHRS, CDR2 YFSETQ. The CDR3 is 12 residues long. In nucleotides, the CDR3 is TGCGCCAGCAGCTTCCAGGGCTACGAGCAGTACTTC. Encoded protein: CASSFQGYEQYF.

Only one count was recorded for this clone. For the CDR3, the DNA is TGTGCCTGGACGACTAGCGGGAACGAGCAGTACTTC. Translation gives CAWTTSGNEQYF. The V gene is TRBV30, the J gene TRBJ2-7; TRBD2 matches at 11 bases. V shed 4 bases and J 5 bases; nucleotides not matched to a gene: 1. Looked up from germline, CDR1 is GTSNPN and CDR2 is SVGIG (reference sequence). This CDR3 has 12 residues.

The V and J genes are TRBV27 and TRBJ2-7; tentatively, D is TRBD1 (6 bases). Trimming removed 5 bases from V and 0 bases from J, with 14 bases in between. CDR3 length: 15 amino acids. The germline V gene encodes CDR1 MNHEY and CDR2 SMNVEV (reference sequence). CDR3 amino acids: CASSTTGLSSYEQYF. The CDR3 DNA reads TGTGCCAGCAGTACCACAGGGCTCAGCTCCTACGAGCAGTACTTC.

This clone has only a few counts. V and J are TRBV19 and TRBJ2-7; the match to TRBD2 covers 7 bases. Looked up from germline, CDR1 is LNHDA and CDR2 is SQIVND (reference sequence). The CDR3 is 14 amino acids. V gave up 1 base and J gave up 3 bases; unmatched junction bases: 3. The CDR3 reads CASSIGLADYEQYF. The CDR3, as DNA: TGTGCCAGTAGTATAGGTCTAGCGGACTACGAGCAGTACTTC.

This rearrangement joins TRBV25-1 to TRBJ2-2, with D perhaps matching TRBD2 (6 bases). Germline V gene sequence: CDR1 MGHDK, CDR2 SYGVNS. This CDR3 contains 14 residues. V was clipped by 6 bases and J by 2 bases, with 10 bases between them. CDR3 coding DNA: TGTGCCAGCAGCGCGGGACCCAACACCGGGGAGCTGTTTTTT. As protein: CASSAGPNTGELFF.

The V gene is TRBV19, the J gene TRBJ2-1; 9 nucleotides line up with TRBD2. CDR3 length equals 16 residues. V lost 3 bases and J lost 0; bases outside the gene matches: 3. Germline V gene lookup returns CDR1 LNHDA and CDR2 SQIVND (reference sequence). The CDR3 spells CASSIHSGGSYNEQFF. In nucleotides, the CDR3 is TGTGCCAGTAGTATCCATAGCGGGGGCTCCTACAATGAGCAGTTCTTC.

The V gene is TRBV5-6, the J gene TRBJ2-7, with TRBD2 identical over 7 bases. The CDR3 has 14 residues. CDR1 is SGHDT, CDR2 YYEEEE, per germline. The trim removed 3 bases at V and 7 bases at J, leaving 10 bases unmatched. CDR3 nucleotide sequence: TGTGCCAGCAGCTATACGGGACTACACGGAGAGCAGTACTTC. Translating gives CASSYTGLHGEQYF.

The rearrangement links TRBV6-5 to TRBJ2-4, with a possible D match to TRBD2 (6 bases). Deletions cut 6 bases from V and 0 bases from J, with 9 bases between. The CDR3 consists of 14 residues. Per the germline V gene, CDR1 is MNHEY and CDR2 is SVGAGI. In DNA, the CDR3 is TGTGCCAGCAGCCAGGGACTAGCCAAAAACATTCAGTACTTC. Its protein is CASSQGLAKNIQYF.

In this sample, this clone turned up a few times. This rearrangement joins TRBV6-4 to TRBJ2-1; 8 bases map to TRBD2. V shed 2 bases, J shed 2 bases, and the junction held 2 bases outside the gene matches. The CDR3 spans 15 residues. Germline-derived CDR1 and CDR2 are MRHNA and SNTAGT. CDR3 region: CASSDSGSTYNEQFF. DNA for the CDR3: TGTGCCAGCAGTGACAGCGGGAGTACCTACAATGAGCAGTTCTTC.

V usage is TRBV6-5 and J usage is TRBJ2-1; 11 nucleotides agree with TRBD2. This CDR3 region has 15 residues. The ends lost 2 bases at V and 7 bases at J; junction bases unmatched: 4. The germline V gene encodes CDR1 MNHEY and CDR2 SVGAGI. The CDR3 bases are TGTGCCAGCAGTTACGATTTAGCGGGAGGGAATGAGCAGTTCTTC. Protein sequence: CASSYDLAGGNEQFF.

J is TRBJ1-5 and V is TRBV18; TRBD1 might be the D (5 bases). V lost 6 bases and J 6 bases, leaving 21 bases between the germline ends. Germline lookup yields CDR1 KGHSH and CDR2 LQKENI. The CDR3 sequence is 16 residues long. The CDR3 DNA follows: TGTGCCAGCTCGTTAGAGAGCATAACAGGCGGTCAGCCCCAGCATTTT. As protein: CASSLESITGGQPQHF.

This chain connects TRBV27 to TRBJ2-3; 13 bases line up with TRBD2. CDR3 length: 17 amino acids. After removal of 5 bases from V and 6 bases from J, the junction contained 11 bases not matched to a gene. Germline CDR1 reads MNHEY; CDR2 reads SMNVEV (reference sequence). The CDR3: CASSPIGLAGVSDTQYF. CDR3 DNA sequence: TGTGCCAGCAGTCCTATCGGACTAGCGGGAGTTTCCGATACGCAGTATTTT.

This clone showed up just once. The chain carries TRBV7-9 and TRBJ2-1; TRBD2 matches at 12 bases. Germline V gives CDR1 SEHNR, CDR2 FQNEAQ (reference sequence). The CDR3 is made up of 14 amino acids. V trimming: 7 bases; J trimming: 7 bases; junction bases outside the gene matches: 5. The CDR3 loop is CASTTTSGSNEQFF. CDR3 nucleotides: TGTGCCAGCACCACGACTAGCGGGAGTAATGAGCAGTTCTTC. Full variable domain (rest looked up from reference TRBV7-9 and TRBJ2-1): DTGVSQNPRHKITKRGQNVTFRCDPISEHNRLYWYRQTLGQGPEFLTYFQNEAQLEKSRLLSDRFSAERPKGSFSTLEIQRTEQGDSAMYLCASTTTSGSNEQFFGPGTRLTVL.